Following are 10 T cell receptor beta chains from one sample sequenced in a study of blood T cell repertoires in COVID-19. The protocol was immunoSEQ multiplex PCR, while the TCRdb copy is restricted to in-frame clones and leaves out a portion. The sample lists approximately 270,000 clones, approximately 90% occurring once. Material: PBMCs or T cells enriched from blood (not recorded which). The source of these receptors is a human donor in a cohort exposed to, infected with or recovered from COVID-19 (not recorded which). The donor label of this sample is uncertain.

The chain links TRBV28 to TRBJ2-6; no firm D call. The CDR3 extends over 14 amino acids. The V gene lost 6 bases and the J gene lost 0 bases, with 6 bases spanning the gap. Per the germline V gene, CDR1 is MDHEN and CDR2 is SYDVKM. The CDR3 sequence: CASSLDSGANVLTF. The CDR3 nucleotides read TGTGCCAGCAGCCTAGACTCTGGGGCCAACGTCCTGACTTTC.

V is TRBV6-5 and J is TRBJ1-2; 10 nucleotides match TRBD1. The CDR3 runs to 13 residues. Germline-derived CDR1 and CDR2 are MNHEY and SVGAGI. V dropped 4 bases and J dropped 6; count of bases not matched to a gene: 2. Here the CDR3 reads CASSWGQGHGYTF. The CDR3 nucleotides read TGTGCCAGCAGTTGGGGACAGGGGCATGGCTACACCTTC.

The rearrangement links TRBV6-2 or TRBV6-3 to TRBJ1-2; TRBD1 matches at 7 bases. The CDR3 loop spans 15 amino acids. Trimming took 5 bases from V and 4 from J; bases not matched to a gene: 10. Germline V gives CDR1 MNHEY, CDR2 SVGEGT. The CDR3 nucleotides read TGTGCCAGCAGTCCGAGGGCCGGGACAGTCTATGGCTACACCTTC. Protein sequence: CASSPRAGTVYGYTF.

This clone was recorded only once. V gene TRBV27 combines with J gene TRBJ1-1, with D possibly being TRBD1 (5 bases). With 1 base removed from V and 1 base from J, the gap between germline ends came to 10 bases. Looked up from germline, CDR1 is MNHEY and CDR2 is SMNVEV (reference sequence). This CDR3 has 15 amino acids. In nucleotides, the CDR3 is TGTGCCAGCAGTTTATACAGGACACAGAACACTGAAGCTTTCTTT. Translation gives CASSLYRTQNTEAFF.

The chain couples TRBV19 to TRBJ1-2; D gene uncertain. The germline gives CDR1 LNHDA, CDR2 SQIVND (reference sequence). Between the trimmed V and J ends, which lost 6 bases and 3 bases, there was a span of 20 bases. This CDR3 has 16 amino acids. The CDR3 nucleotides are TGTGCCAGTAGACGACGAACGAATCAGGTAGACTATGGCTACACCTTC. Translated, it gives CASRRRTNQVDYGYTF.

The genes are TRBV9 and TRBJ2-1; TRBD2 matches 8 bases. The J segment lost 3 bases and the V segment lost 0 bases, leaving 2 bases of the junction unmatched. Germline V gene data show CDR1 as SGDLS and CDR2 as YYNGEE. This CDR3 contains 15 residues. In nucleotides, the CDR3 is TGTGCCAGCAGCGTAGAAGGGACTAGCTACAATGAGCAGTTCTTC. This sequence encodes CASSVEGTSYNEQFF.

The J gene is TRBJ2-3, the V gene TRBV30; 7 bases line up with TRBD2. The CDR3 spans 11 residues. Trimming cost V 1 base and J 11 bases; bases outside gene matches: 3. The germline CDR1 and CDR2 sequences are GTSNPN and SVGIG (reference sequence). The CDR3 spells CAWSASGLQYF. The CDR3 nucleotides read TGTGCCTGGAGTGCTAGCGGACTGCAGTATTTT. Full variable domain (remainder filled in from reference TRBV30 and TRBJ2-3): SQTIHQWPATLVQPVGSPLSLECTVEGTSNPNLYWYRQAAGRGLQLLFYSVGIGQISSEVPQNLSASRPQDRQFILSSKKLLLSDSGFYLCAWSASGLQYFGPGTRLTVL.

The chain couples TRBV29-1 to TRBJ2-3; possible D gene TRBD2, 5 bases. Germline V gene lookup returns CDR1 SQVTM and CDR2 ANQGSEA. This CDR3 has 14 residues. V gave up 5 bases and J gave up 0 bases, with 12 bases separating them. CDR3 sequence (DNA): TGCAGCGTTAACGGGGTCCCGAGCACAGATACGCAGTATTTT. Amino acids: CSVNGVPSTDTQYF.

The chain is built from TRBV3-1 (or the pseudogene TRBV3-2) and TRBJ2-2; D gene ambiguous. The CDR3 spans 13 residues. V gave up 1 base and J gave up 7 bases, with 7 bases separating them. Germline CDR1 is LGHDT and CDR2 is YNNKEL (reference sequence). CDR3 amino acids: CASSQVSFGELFF. CDR3 nucleotides: TGTGCCAGCAGCCAAGTCAGTTTCGGGGAGCTGTTTTTT.

This clone was seen just once. The CDR3 bases are TGTGCCAGTAGTGCTGGAACAGGGTATCAGCCCCAGCATTTT. Translating it yields CASSAGTGYQPQHF. The rearrangement joins TRBV19 to TRBJ1-5; possibly TRBD1 for D (6 bases). The V gene lost 5 bases and the J gene lost 5 bases, with 13 bases spanning the gap. The CDR3 is 14 residues long. CDR1 and CDR2 (germline): LNHDA, SQIVND (reference sequence).